This is a list of T cell receptor beta chains from one sample in a study of tumor-infiltrating lymphocytes in oesophageal squamous cell carcinoma. TCRdb fed the PCR reads into MiXCR, producing one record per CDR3 protein. Among about 13,000 distinct CDR3 sequences, approximately 48% were seen once, and the ten largest hold more than 40%. Sequencing input: blood. The source of these receptors is a male donor with esophageal squamous cell carcinoma. The CDR3 runs from the conserved cysteine through the conserved F or W. The D gene is left open where the match is weak. Clone size appears in some rows only: once, few, many, or a class for an expanded clone.

>18|many|TRBD2|TRBJ2-5|TRBV14
CASSRWGGGRASEETQYF
TGTGCCAGCAGCCGCTGGGGCGGCGGGAGGGCGTCAGAAGAGACCCAGTACTTC
>14|NA|NA|TRBJ2-5|TRBV7-3
CASSISSPGETQYF
TGTGCCAGCAGCATAAGCAGTCCGGGTGAGACCCAGTACTTC
>13|NA|TRBD1|TRBJ1-2|TRBV7-2
CASSQTTGDGYTF
TGTGCCAGCAGCCAGACTACAGGGGACGGCTACACCTTC
>12|few|NA|TRBJ2-7|TRBV7-6
CASSLELYEQYF
TGTGCCAGCAGCTTAGAACTTTACGAGCAGTACTTC
>14|few|TRBD1|TRBJ2-3|TRBV6-1
CASSHGTGTDTQYF
TGTGCCAGCAGCCACGGGACAGGCACAGATACGCAGTATTTT
>15|once|TRBD2|TRBJ2-3|TRBV9
CAAPRCSGSADTQYF
TGTGCCGCACCCCGTTGTAGCGGGAGCGCAGATACGCAGTATTTT
>15|many|TRBD1|TRBJ2-7|TRBV6-1
CASSRGQGGSYEQYF
TGTGCCAGCAGCCGTGGACAGGGGGGCTCCTACGAGCAGTACTTC
>15|NA|NA|TRBJ2-7|TRBV7-3
CASSFSGRSYNEQYF
TGTGCCAGCAGCTTTAGCGGCCGCTCCTACAATGAGCAGTACTTC
>18|NA|NA|TRBJ1-2|TRBV28
CASSLYGLGEGRLYGYTF
TGTGCCAGCAGTTTATATGGTCTTGGCGAGGGCCGTCTCTATGGCTACACCTTC
>13|few|NA|TRBJ2-2|TRBV7-4
CASSWKGTGELFF
TGTGCCAGCAGCTGGAAGGGCACCGGGGAGCTGTTTTTT
>17|NA|TRBD2|TRBJ2-7|TRBV7-2
CASSLRVAGGLSYEQYF
TGTGCCAGCAGCTTAAGGGTAGCGGGAGGGCTCTCCTACGAGCAGTACTTC
>14|NA|TRBD1|TRBJ2-5|TRBV30
CAWSRRTGQETQYF
TGTGCCTGGAGCCGCCGGACAGGGCAAGAGACCCAGTACTTC
>16|NA|TRBD2|TRBJ2-2|TRBV12-3/TRBV12-4
CASRNGVAGGHGELFF
TGTGCCAGCAGGAACGGGGTAGCGGGAGGTCACGGGGAGCTGTTTTTT
>13|NA|NA|TRBJ1-1|TRBV7-2
CASSLGGRAEAFF
TGTGCCAGCAGCTTAGGGGGCAGGGCTGAAGCTTTCTTT
>13|NA|TRBD1|TRBJ2-5|TRBV7-2
CASSRGQQETQYF
TGTGCCAGCAGCAGGGGGCAGCAAGAGACCCAGTACTTC
>13|medium-sized|NA|TRBJ2-7|TRBV7-2
CASSLGTPYEQYF
TGTGCCAGCAGCTTAGGGACCCCCTACGAGCAGTACTTC
>12|NA|NA|TRBJ2-5|TRBV12-3/TRBV12-4
CASSHRPETQYF
TGTGCCAGCAGCCACCGTCCGGAGACCCAGTACTTC
>13|NA|NA|TRBJ2-3|TRBV28
CASSPGGSDTQYF
TGTGCCAGCAGTCCCGGAGGGTCAGATACGCAGTATTTT
>15|few|NA|TRBJ2-4|TRBV7-8
CASSLKDLYNSPLHF
TGTGCCAGCAGCTTAAAGGACCTTTATAATTCACCCCTCCACTTC
>15|NA|TRBD2|TRBJ2-3|TRBV25-1
CASSDPTGGTDTQYF
TGTGCCAGCAGTGATCCCACGGGGGGTACAGATACGCAGTATTTT
>15|NA|TRBD1|TRBJ2-1|TRBV6-4
CASSYSSEGAREQFF
TGTGCCAGCAGTTACTCGTCCGAGGGGGCGCGGGAGCAGTTCTTC
>18|many|NA|TRBJ1-1|TRBV27
CASSLRGVQGTINTEAFF
TGTGCCAGCAGTTTACGGGGGGTTCAGGGGACGATAAACACTGAAGCTTTCTTT
>15|NA|TRBD2|TRBJ2-1|TRBV6-4
CPSSAEAGGPYEQFF
TGTCCCAGCAGTGCTGAAGCGGGAGGGCCTTACGAGCAGTTCTTC
>14|once|NA|TRBJ2-1|TRBV7-2
CASSFGFSYNEQFF
TGTGCCAGCAGCTTCGGATTCTCCTACAATGAGCAGTTCTTC
>12|many|NA|TRBJ2-1|TRBV10-2
CASTSPYNEQFF
TGCGCCAGCACATCTCCCTACAATGAGCAGTTCTTC
>15|NA|NA|TRBJ2-5|TRBV4-1
CASSQDSPGHGTQYF
TGCGCCAGCAGCCAAGATAGCCCAGGCCATGGGACCCAGTACTTC
>15|NA|NA|TRBJ2-2|TRBV27
CASSRSDRNTGELFF
TGTGCCAGCAGCAGATCGGACAGAAACACCGGGGAGCTGTTTTTT
>15|few|TRBD2|TRBJ2-5|TRBV7-6
CASSLRTSGEETQYF
TGTGCCAGCAGCCTACGGACTAGCGGTGAAGAGACCCAGTACTTC
>13|NA|TRBD1|TRBJ2-4|TRBV19
CASQGQGENIQYF
TGTGCCAGCCAGGGACAGGGGGAAAACATTCAGTACTTC
>12|NA|NA|TRBJ2-3|TRBV7-3
CASSSNTDTQYF
TGTGCCAGCAGCTCGAACACAGATACGCAGTATTTT
>15|few|NA|TRBJ2-5|TRBV7-9
CASSPRAGAEETQYF
TGTGCCAGCAGCCCAAGGGCAGGGGCGGAAGAGACCCAGTACTTC
>16|NA|TRBD2|TRBJ2-2|TRBV7-3
CASSSTAGGLPGELFF
TGTGCCAGCAGCTCCACAGCGGGGGGGCTGCCCGGCGAGCTGTTTTTT
>15|few|NA|TRBJ1-1|TRBV19
CASSIASSVGAEAFF
TGTGCCAGTAGTATAGCCAGCTCAGTAGGGGCTGAAGCTTTCTTT
>16|many|NA|TRBJ2-3|TRBV5-1
CASSRMGATYTDTQYF
TGCGCCAGCAGCCGCATGGGAGCAACCTACACAGATACGCAGTATTTT
>15|NA|TRBD2|TRBJ2-1|TRBV28
CASTAGLADYNEQFF
TGTGCCAGCACCGCAGGACTAGCGGATTACAATGAGCAGTTCTTC
>16|NA|NA|TRBJ2-5|TRBV3-1
CASSPFLGLIQETQYF
TGTGCCAGCAGCCCATTTTTAGGGCTGATCCAAGAGACCCAGTACTTC
>14|NA|TRBD2|TRBJ2-2|TRBV7-2
CASSGAGGTGELFF
TGTGCCAGCAGTGGAGCGGGAGGAACCGGGGAGCTGTTTTTT
>13|NA|NA|TRBJ2-7|TRBV7-6
CASSTDNLYEQYF
TGTGCCAGCAGCACTGACAATCTTTACGAGCAGTACTTC
>10|NA|NA|TRBJ2-1|TRBV7-9
CASSFNEQFF
TGTGCCAGCAGCTTCAATGAGCAGTTCTTC
>14|NA|NA|TRBJ2-1|TRBV7-1
CASIPSGARNEQFF
TGTGCCAGCATCCCTTCGGGGGCTCGGAATGAGCAGTTCTTC
>15|many|TRBD2|TRBJ2-1|TRBV6-1
CASSLLAGAYNEQFF
TGTGCCAGCAGTCTCCTAGCGGGAGCCTACAATGAGCAGTTCTTC
>13|few|NA|TRBJ2-7|TRBV27
CASRGAGRNEQYF
TGTGCCAGCCGGGGAGCAGGGAGAAACGAGCAGTACTTC
>13|NA|NA|TRBJ2-7|TRBV14
CASSADFYNEQYF
TGTGCCAGCAGCGCCGACTTCTACAATGAGCAGTACTTC